This T cell receptor (beta chain) was retrieved from a study of chemoradiotherapy in HPV16-positive cancers. Samples were taken several times over chemoradiotherapy. The CDR3 extends over 12 amino acids. Per germline, CDR1 GTSNPN and CDR2 SVGIG (reference sequence). The ends were cut back, 7 bases at V and 2 bases at J, with 11 bases in the middle. General study findings and limits: Better recurrence-free survival went with HPV-responsive T-cell expansion in HPV16-positive patients. Candidate HPV-specific clones and E7-related TCR motifs grew in tumor during treatment.

A word on this clone: Its antigen remains unknown.

The table came from immunoSEQ multiplex PCR; TCRdb's copy has only in-frame clones and leaves some out. The table has some 16,000 clones, roughly 79% seen once; the top ten hold about 9.5%. The receptor's source is a human donor with HPV-associated anogenital cancer. This sequence joins TRBV30 and TRBJ1-2; D gene ambiguous. Specimen collection occurred from a patient who underwent chemoradiotherapy. CDR3 residues: CAFAGPNYGYTF. The CDR3 nucleotides are TGTGCCTTCGCCGGGCCCAACTATGGCTACACCTTC.